This record concerns one T cell receptor (beta chain) sequence. The data originate from a study of blood T cell repertoires in COVID-19. This table comes from immunoSEQ multiplex PCR, and its TCRdb copy is limited to in-frame clones, with some not included. The table records about 360,000 clones, 70% to 90% of them present only once. The germline gives CDR1 SGHNT, CDR2 YYREEE (reference sequence). Trimming removed 3 bases from V and 2 bases from J; junction bases left unmatched: 2. The length of the CDR3 is 14 residues. What the recovered Cohort 3 donors had was two negative PCRs, clearance, or symptom resolution.

V is TRBV5-4 and J is TRBJ2-1; 7 nucleotides agree with TRBD2. The receptor was isolated from a man between 25 and 39 years old who had recovered from COVID-19. Source material: PBMCs or T cells enriched from blood (not recorded which). The CDR3 loop is CASSWGGAYNEQFF. DNA of the CDR3: TGTGCCAGCAGCTGGGGGGGGGCCTACAATGAGCAGTTCTTC. The entire variable domain, with the rest obtained from reference TRBV5-4 and TRBJ2-1, is as follows: ETGVTQSPTHLIKTRGQQVTLRCSSQSGHNTVSWYQQALGQGPQFIFQYYREEENGRGNFPPRFSGLQFPNYSSELNVNALELDDSALYLCASSWGGAYNEQFFGPGTRLTVL.